The 10 T cell receptor beta chains given below trace back to one sample, sequenced in a study of OX40 agonist ivuxolimab in advanced cancers. Libraries were prepared by immunoSEQ multiplex PCR; TCRdb keeps only in-frame clonotypes and omits some of them. This table holds tens of thousands of clones, around 74% found once. The sample consisted of CD4+ or CD8+ T cells sorted from blood, taken in a trial of the OX40 agonist ivuxolimab. These receptors came from an adult with an advanced solid tumor such as melanoma, head and neck, liver or kidney cancer.

This chain links TRBV18 with TRBJ2-3; D is ambiguous. CDR1 and CDR2 (germline): KGHSH, LQKENI. The CDR3 spans 14 residues. Trimming took off 5 bases at V and 0 bases at J, with 9 bases between the two ends. The CDR3 reads CASSATASTDTQYF. The DNA of the CDR3 is TGTGCCAGCTCAGCGACCGCTAGCACAGATACGCAGTATTTT.

The rearrangement links TRBV5-1 to TRBJ2-2, with TRBD1 matching over 7 bases. This CDR3 has 15 amino acids. Losses at the gene ends were 4 bases for V and 4 bases for J; bases not matched to a gene: 7. In germline, CDR1 is SGHRS, CDR2 YFSETQ. This CDR3 reads CASSNPRDSTGELFF. The CDR3 DNA reads as TGCGCCAGCAGCAACCCCCGGGACAGCACCGGGGAGCTGTTTTTT.

In its sample, this clone is medium-sized. V is TRBV2 and J is TRBJ2-2; 8 bases agree with TRBD1. CDR3 size: 15 residues. J lost 1 base, V lost 4 bases, and 2 bases had no gene match. Germline V gives CDR1 SNHLY, CDR2 FYNNEI. The CDR3, as DNA: TGTGCCAGCAGTGGGACAGGGCGGAACACCGGGGAGCTGTTTTTT. It yields the protein CASSGTGRNTGELFF.

The chain uses TRBV28 and TRBJ1-2; a weak D match, TRBD1 (5 bases). The CDR3 length is 14 residues. V lost 1 base, J lost 4 bases, and 10 bases lay in between. Germline-derived CDR1 and CDR2 are MDHEN and SYDVKM. The CDR3 here is CASSLYQGGYGYTF. CDR3 DNA: TGTGCCAGCAGTTTATATCAGGGAGGCTATGGCTACACCTTC.

The chain links TRBV27 to TRBJ2-7; the D is unclear. CDR3 length: 14 amino acids. Germline V gene data show CDR1 as MNHEY and CDR2 as SMNVEV (reference sequence). V was clipped by 5 bases and J by 2 bases, with 13 bases between them. DNA of the CDR3: TGTGCCAGCAGTCCCCCCAACGCCCCCTACGAGCAGTACTTC. This codes for CASSPPNAPYEQYF.

This clone was found a few times. In DNA, the CDR3 is TGTGCCAGCAGCTTTAGGGAGGGGGCGAAGACTGAAGCTTTCTTT. Protein product: CASSFREGAKTEAFF. The chain links TRBV11-2 to TRBJ1-1; TRBD1 aligns across 7 bases. The CDR3 contains 15 residues. V shed 3 bases and J 5 bases; nucleotides not matched to a gene: 9. Looked up from germline, CDR1 is SGHAT and CDR2 is FQNNGV.

This rearrangement joins TRBV30 to TRBJ1-4; 7 positions agree with TRBD1. V trimming: 6 bases; J trimming: 6 bases; junction bases outside the gene matches: 7. Germline V CDR1 and CDR2: GTSNPN, SVGIG (reference sequence). The CDR3 is made up of 13 amino acids. The CDR3 nucleotides are TGTGCCTGCACAGGGGCGAAAGATGAAAAACTGTTTTTT. It specifies CACTGAKDEKLFF.

The V and J genes are TRBV18 and TRBJ2-1, with TRBD1 identical over 7 bases. The CDR3 sequence is 15 residues long. Trimming removed 3 bases from V and 4 bases from J; junction bases left unmatched: 6. Germline V lookup: CDR1 KGHSH, CDR2 LQKENI. The CDR3 loop reads CASSPGQAFYNEQFF. For the CDR3, the DNA is TGTGCCAGCTCACCCGGACAGGCCTTTTACAATGAGCAGTTCTTC.

This clone has more than one count but fewer than ten. The chain carries TRBV5-6 and TRBJ2-1, with a weak D call TRBD1 (5 bases). V shed 2 bases and J shed 8 bases, with 11 bases lying between them. Germline V gene lookup returns CDR1 SGHDT and CDR2 YYEEEE. This CDR3 region has 13 residues. DNA for the CDR3: TGTGCCAGCAGCTTCCTAGGGGCCGATGAGCAGTTCTTC. It is translated as CASSFLGADEQFF.

V usage is TRBV5-1 and J usage is TRBJ1-5; 7 bases are shared with TRBD1. V shed 0 bases and J 2 bases; nucleotides not matched to a gene: 8. Germline loops: CDR1 SGHRS, CDR2 YFSETQ. The CDR3 totals 17 residues. CDR3 sequence: CASSLGYDGQGNQPQHF. The CDR3 DNA reads TGCGCCAGCAGCTTGGGCTACGATGGACAGGGCAATCAGCCCCAGCATTTT.